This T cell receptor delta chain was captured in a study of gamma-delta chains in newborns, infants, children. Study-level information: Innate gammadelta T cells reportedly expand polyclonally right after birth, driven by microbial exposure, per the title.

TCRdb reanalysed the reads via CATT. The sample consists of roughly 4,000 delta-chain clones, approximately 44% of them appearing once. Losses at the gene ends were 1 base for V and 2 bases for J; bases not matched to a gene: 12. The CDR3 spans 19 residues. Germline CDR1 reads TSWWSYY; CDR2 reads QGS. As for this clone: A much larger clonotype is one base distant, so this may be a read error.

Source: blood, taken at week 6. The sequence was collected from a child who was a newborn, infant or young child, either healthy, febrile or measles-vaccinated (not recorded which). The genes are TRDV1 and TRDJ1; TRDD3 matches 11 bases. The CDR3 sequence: CALGERSYWGIKGTDKLIF. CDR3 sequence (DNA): TGTGCTCTTGGGGAACGTTCGTACTGGGGGATAAAGGGTACCGATAAACTCATCTTT.